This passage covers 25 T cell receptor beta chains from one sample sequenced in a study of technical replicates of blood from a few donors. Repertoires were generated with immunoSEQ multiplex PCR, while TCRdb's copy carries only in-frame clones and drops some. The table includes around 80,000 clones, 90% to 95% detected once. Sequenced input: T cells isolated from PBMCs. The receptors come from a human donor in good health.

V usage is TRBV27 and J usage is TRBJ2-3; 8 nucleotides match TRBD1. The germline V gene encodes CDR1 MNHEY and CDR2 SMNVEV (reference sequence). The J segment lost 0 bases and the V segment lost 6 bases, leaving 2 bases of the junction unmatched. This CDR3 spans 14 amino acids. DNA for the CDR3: TGTGCCAGCAGCGGACAGGGAAGCACAGATACGCAGTATTTT. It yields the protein CASSGQGSTDTQYF.

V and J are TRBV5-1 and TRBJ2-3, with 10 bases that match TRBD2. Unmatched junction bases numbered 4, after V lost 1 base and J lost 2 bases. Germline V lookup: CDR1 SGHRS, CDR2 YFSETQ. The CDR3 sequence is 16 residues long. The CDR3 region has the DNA TGCGCCAGCAGCTTGTATGGGACTAGCGCCACAGATACGCAGTATTTT. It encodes CASSLYGTSATDTQYF.

The CDR3 nucleotides read TGTGCCAGCAGTTGGGCAGGGGACCAGCCCCAGCATTTT. Translated, it gives CASSWAGDQPQHF. The rearrangement uses TRBV27 and TRBJ1-5; tentative D call: TRBD1 (6 bases). Per the germline V gene, CDR1 is MNHEY and CDR2 is SMNVEV (reference sequence). The CDR3 is made up of 13 amino acids. Trimming stripped 4 bases from V and 7 bases from J, with 11 bases between.

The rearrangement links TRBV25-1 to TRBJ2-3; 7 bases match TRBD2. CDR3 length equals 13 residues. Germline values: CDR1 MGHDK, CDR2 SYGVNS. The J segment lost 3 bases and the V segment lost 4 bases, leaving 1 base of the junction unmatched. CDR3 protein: CASSARGTDTQYF. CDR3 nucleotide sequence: TGTGCCAGCAGTGCGCGGGGGACAGATACGCAGTATTTT.

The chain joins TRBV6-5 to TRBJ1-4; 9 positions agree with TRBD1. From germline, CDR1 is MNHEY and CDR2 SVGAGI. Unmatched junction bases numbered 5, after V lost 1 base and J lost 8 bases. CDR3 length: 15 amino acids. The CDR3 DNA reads TGTGCCAGCAGTTACTACAGGGGGCGGTTGGAAAAACTGTTTTTT. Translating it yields CASSYYRGRLEKLFF.

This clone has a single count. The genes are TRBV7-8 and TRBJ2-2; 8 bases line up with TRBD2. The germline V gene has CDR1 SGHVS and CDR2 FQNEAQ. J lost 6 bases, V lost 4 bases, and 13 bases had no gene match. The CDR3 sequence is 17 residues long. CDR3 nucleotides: TGTGCCAGCAGCTCTTACCGGCGGGAGGAAAATTCCGGGGAGCTGTTTTTT. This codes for CASSSYRREENSGELFF. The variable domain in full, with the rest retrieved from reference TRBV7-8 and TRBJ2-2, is GAGVSQSPRYKVAKRGQDVALRCDPISGHVSLFWYQQALGQGPEFLTYFQNEAQLDKSGLPSDRFFAERPEGSVSTLKIQRTQQEDSAVYLCASSSYRREENSGELFFGEGSRLTVL.

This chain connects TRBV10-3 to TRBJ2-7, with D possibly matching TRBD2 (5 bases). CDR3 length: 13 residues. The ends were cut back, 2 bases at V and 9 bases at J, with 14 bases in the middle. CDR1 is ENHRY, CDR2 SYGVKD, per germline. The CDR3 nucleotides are TGTGCCATCAGTGAGGAGACTTCCGGAGGGCAGTACTTC. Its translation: CAISEETSGGQYF.

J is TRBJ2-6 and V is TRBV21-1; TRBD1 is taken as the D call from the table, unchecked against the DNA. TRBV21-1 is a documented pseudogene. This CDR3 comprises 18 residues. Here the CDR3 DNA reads TGTGCCAGCAGCAAAGGACAGGTCCTCAACTCTGGGGCCAACGTCCTGACTTTC. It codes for CASSKGQVLNSGANVLTF.

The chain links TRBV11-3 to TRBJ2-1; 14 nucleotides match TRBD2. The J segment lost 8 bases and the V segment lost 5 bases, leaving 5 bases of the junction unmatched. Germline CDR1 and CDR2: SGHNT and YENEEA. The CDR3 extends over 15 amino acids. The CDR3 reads CASSLGTSGRDEQFF. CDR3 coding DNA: TGTGCCAGCAGCCTGGGGACTAGCGGGAGAGATGAGCAGTTCTTC.

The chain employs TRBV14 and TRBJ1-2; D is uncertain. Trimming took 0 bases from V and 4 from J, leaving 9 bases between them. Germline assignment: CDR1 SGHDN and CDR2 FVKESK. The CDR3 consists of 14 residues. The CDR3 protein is CASSQDSGSYGYTF. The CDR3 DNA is TGTGCCAGCAGCCAAGATTCAGGAAGCTATGGCTACACCTTC.

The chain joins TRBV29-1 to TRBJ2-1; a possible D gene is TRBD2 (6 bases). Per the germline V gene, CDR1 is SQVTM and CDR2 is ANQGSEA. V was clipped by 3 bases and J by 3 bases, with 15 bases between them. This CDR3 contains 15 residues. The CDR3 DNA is TGCAGCGTTGATAAGGGACTCCAAGGCTACAATGAGCAGTTCTTC. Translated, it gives CSVDKGLQGYNEQFF.

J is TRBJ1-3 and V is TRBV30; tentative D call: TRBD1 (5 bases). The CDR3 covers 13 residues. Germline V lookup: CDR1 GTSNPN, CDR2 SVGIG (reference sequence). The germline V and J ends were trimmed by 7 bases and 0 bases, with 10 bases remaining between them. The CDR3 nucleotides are TGTGCCTCGGACATTTTCTCTGGAAACACCATATATTTT. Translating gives CASDIFSGNTIYF. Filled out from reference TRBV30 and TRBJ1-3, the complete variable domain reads SQTIHQWPATLVQPVGSPLSLECTVEGTSNPNLYWYRQAAGRGLQLLFYSVGIGQISSEVPQNLSASRPQDRQFILSSKKLLLSDSGFYLCASDIFSGNTIYFGEGSWLTVV.

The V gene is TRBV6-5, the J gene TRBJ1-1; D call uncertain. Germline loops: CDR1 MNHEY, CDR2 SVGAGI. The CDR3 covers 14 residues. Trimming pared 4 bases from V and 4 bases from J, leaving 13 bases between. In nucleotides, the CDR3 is TGTGCCAGCAGTTCGATGATGGGGAGCACTGAAGCTTTCTTT. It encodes CASSSMMGSTEAFF.

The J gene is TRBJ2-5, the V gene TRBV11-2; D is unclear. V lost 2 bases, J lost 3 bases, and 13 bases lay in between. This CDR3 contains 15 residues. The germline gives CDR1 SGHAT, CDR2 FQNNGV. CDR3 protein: CASSLTAGTKETQYF. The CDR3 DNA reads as TGTGCCAGCAGCTTAACAGCCGGTACCAAAGAGACCCAGTACTTC.

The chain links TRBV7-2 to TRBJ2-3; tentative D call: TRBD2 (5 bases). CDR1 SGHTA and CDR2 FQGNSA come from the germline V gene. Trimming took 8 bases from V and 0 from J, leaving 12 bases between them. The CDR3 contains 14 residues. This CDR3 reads CASDGITSTDTQYF. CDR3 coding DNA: TGTGCCAGCGACGGGATAACTAGCACAGATACGCAGTATTTT.

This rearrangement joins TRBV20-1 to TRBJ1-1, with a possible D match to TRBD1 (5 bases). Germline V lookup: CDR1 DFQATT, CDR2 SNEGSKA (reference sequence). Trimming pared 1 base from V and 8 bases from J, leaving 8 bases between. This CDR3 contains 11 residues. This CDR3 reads CSARGGGEAFF. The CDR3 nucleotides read TGCAGTGCTAGAGGTGGGGGGGAAGCTTTCTTT.

The chain's CDR3 is CASSLGQYTEAFF. DNA for the CDR3: TGTGCCAGCAGCTTGGGGCAGTACACTGAAGCTTTCTTT. The V gene is TRBV5-4, the J gene TRBJ1-1; D is unclear. Per the germline V gene, CDR1 is SGHNT and CDR2 is YYREEE (reference sequence). Between the trimmed V and J ends, which lost 0 bases and 3 bases, there was a span of 6 bases. The CDR3 totals 13 residues.

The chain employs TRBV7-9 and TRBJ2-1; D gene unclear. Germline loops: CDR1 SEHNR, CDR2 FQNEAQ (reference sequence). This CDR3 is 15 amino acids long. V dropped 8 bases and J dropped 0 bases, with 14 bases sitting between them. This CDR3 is CASGYFRSSYNEQFF. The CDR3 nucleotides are TGTGCCAGCGGCTACTTCCGAAGCTCCTACAATGAGCAGTTCTTC.

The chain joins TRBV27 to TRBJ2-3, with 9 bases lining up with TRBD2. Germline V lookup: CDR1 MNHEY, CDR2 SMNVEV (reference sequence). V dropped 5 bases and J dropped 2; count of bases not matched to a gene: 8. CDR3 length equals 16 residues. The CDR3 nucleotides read TGTGCCAGCAGTCAGGCGGGAGGGCTATACACAGATACGCAGTATTTT. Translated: CASSQAGGLYTDTQYF.

CDR3 amino acids: CASSHTGYGYTF. DNA for the CDR3: TGTGCCAGCAGCCATACAGGGTATGGCTACACCTTC. The chain links TRBV7-2 to TRBJ1-2, with D perhaps TRBD1 (6 bases). In germline, CDR1 is SGHTA, CDR2 FQGNSA. The CDR3 is 12 residues long. Between the trimmed V and J ends, which lost 5 bases and 5 bases, there was a span of 9 bases.

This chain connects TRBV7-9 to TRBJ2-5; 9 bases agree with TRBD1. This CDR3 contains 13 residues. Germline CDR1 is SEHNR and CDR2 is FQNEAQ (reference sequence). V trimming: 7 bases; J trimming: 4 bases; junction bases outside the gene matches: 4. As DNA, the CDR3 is TGTGCCAGCACCCCGGGACAGGGAGAGACCCAGTACTTC. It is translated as CASTPGQGETQYF.

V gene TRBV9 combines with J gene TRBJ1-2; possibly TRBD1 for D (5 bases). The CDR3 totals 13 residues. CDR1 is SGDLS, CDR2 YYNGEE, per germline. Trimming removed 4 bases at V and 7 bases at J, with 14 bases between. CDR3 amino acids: CASSPEGTLGYTF. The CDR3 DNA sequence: TGTGCCAGCAGCCCAGAGGGGACTCTTGGCTACACCTTC.

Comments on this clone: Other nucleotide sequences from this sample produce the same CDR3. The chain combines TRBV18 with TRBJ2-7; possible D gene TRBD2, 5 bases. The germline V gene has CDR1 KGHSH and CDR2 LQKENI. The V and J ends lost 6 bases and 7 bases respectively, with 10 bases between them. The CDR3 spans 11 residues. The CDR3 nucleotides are TGTGCCAGCTCCCGGGGTGGGGAGCAGTACTTC. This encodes CASSRGGEQYF.

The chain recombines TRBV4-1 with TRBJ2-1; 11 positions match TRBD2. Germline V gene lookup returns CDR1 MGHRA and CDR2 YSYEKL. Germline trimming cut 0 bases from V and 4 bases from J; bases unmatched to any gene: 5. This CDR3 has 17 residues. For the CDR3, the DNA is TGCGCCAGCAGCCAAGACCCGGGACTAGCGGTTTACAATGAGCAGTTCTTC. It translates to CASSQDPGLAVYNEQFF.

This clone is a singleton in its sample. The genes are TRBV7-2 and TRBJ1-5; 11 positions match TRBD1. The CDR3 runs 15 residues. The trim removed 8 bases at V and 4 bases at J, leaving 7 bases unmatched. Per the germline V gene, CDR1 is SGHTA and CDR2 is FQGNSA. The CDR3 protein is CASGRTGGGNQPQHF. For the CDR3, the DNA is TGTGCCAGCGGACGGACAGGGGGCGGGAATCAGCCCCAGCATTTT. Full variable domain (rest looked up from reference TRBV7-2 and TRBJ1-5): GAGVSQSPSNKVTEKGKDVELRCDPISGHTALYWYRQSLGQGLEFLIYFQGNSAPDKSGLPSDRFSAERTGGSVSTLTIQRTQQEDSAVYLCASGRTGGGNQPQHFGDGTRLSIL.